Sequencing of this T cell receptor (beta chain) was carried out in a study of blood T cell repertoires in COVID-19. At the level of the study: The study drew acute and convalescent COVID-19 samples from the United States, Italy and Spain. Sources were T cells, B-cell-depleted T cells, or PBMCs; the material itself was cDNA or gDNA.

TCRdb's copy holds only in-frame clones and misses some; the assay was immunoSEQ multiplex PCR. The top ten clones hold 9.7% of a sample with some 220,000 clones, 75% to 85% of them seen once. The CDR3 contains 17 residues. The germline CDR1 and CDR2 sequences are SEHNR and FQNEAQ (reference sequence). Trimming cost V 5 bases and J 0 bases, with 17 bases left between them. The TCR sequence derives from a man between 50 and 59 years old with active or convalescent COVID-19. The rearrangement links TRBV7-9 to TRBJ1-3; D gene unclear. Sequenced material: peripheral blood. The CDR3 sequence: CASSPQRPGFSGNTIYF. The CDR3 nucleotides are TGTGCCAGCAGCCCACAACGGCCAGGCTTCTCTGGAAACACCATATATTTT.